In its sample, the clone carrying this T cell receptor (beta chain) was seen many times. Its antigen is unknown. The data belong to a study of T-cell memory formation after mild COVID-19. Study observations and caveats: Second-wave clones peaking on day 37 lacked confirmed SARS-CoV-2 specificity. Memory cells collected pre-infection included some clones that later responded, suggesting cross-reactive memory joined. Most CD4+ clones that shrank were in CM and EM, while CD8+ ones turned up in EMRA.

The junction had 6 bases not matched to a gene; V was cut back by 5 bases and J by 6 bases. The CDR3 covers 14 residues. In germline, CDR1 is SGHVS, CDR2 FNYEAQ. Constant-segment primers and 5'RACE yielded cDNA libraries for TCR alpha and TCR beta, each carrying sample barcodes and UMIs. One entry per CDR3 protein, called by TCRdb with MiXCR from the 5' RACE reads. The top ten hold approximately 40% of the sample, which has roughly 86,000 distinct CDR3 sequences, over 12% seen once. The source is a man younger than 35 who had mild COVID-19 (a few samples of this study predate the infection). Cell type and time point are not known. The genes are TRBV7-6 and TRBJ1-2, with 10 positions matching TRBD1. The sequenced sample consisted of PBMCs or a T cell subset sorted from them (not recorded which). The CDR3 loop reads CASSEGQGFNGYTF. CDR3 coding DNA: TGTGCCAGCAGCGAGGGACAGGGGTTTAATGGCTACACCTTC.